Each of the 3 T cell receptor beta chains below was sequenced from the same sample in a study of CD8 T cells in Susac syndrome. Random hexamers were used to reverse transcribe 0.5 to 1 ug of RNA. TCRdb re-called the immunoSEQ multiplex PCR reads through MiXCR, storing one row per CDR3 protein. The table has around 140,000 distinct CDR3 sequences, around 95% seen once. Material for sequencing was CD4+ T cells from PBMCs. The origin of the receptors is a human donor with Susac syndrome.

The sample holds one count of this clonotype. The V and J genes are TRBV5-6 and TRBJ2-1; the D is unclear. V shed 4 bases and J shed 4 bases, with 21 bases lying between them. Per the germline V gene, CDR1 is SGHDT and CDR2 is YYEEEE. This CDR3 is 17 amino acids long. CDR3 protein: CASSVNPGPVLYNEQFF. In DNA, the CDR3 is TGTGCCAGCAGCGTAAATCCGGGCCCCGTCTTATACAATGAGCAGTTCTTC. Full variable domain (remainder filled in from reference TRBV5-6 and TRBJ2-1): DAGVTQSPTHLIKTRGQQVTLRCSPKSGHDTVSWYQQALGQGPQFIFQYYEEEERQRGNFPDRFSGHQFPNYSSELNVNALLLGDSALYLCASSVNPGPVLYNEQFFGPGTRLTVL.

This rearrangement joins TRBV30 to TRBJ1-2, with TRBD1 identical over 9 bases. The length of the CDR3 is 13 residues. Germline V gene sequence: CDR1 GTSNPN, CDR2 SVGIG (reference sequence). Unmatched junction bases numbered 8, after V lost 7 bases and J lost 5 bases. CDR3 DNA: TGTGCCTTCGGACAGGGGTTGGCGTATGGCTACACCTTC. Its protein product is CAFGQGLAYGYTF.

The sample holds a few counts of this clonotype. This chain connects TRBV15 to TRBJ2-5; D might be TRBD1 or TRBD2, each matching 5 bases. CDR1 and CDR2 from the germline V gene are LNHNV and YYDKDF (reference sequence). The CDR3 loop spans 14 amino acids. V was pared by 0 bases and J by 5 bases, with 10 bases between. In DNA, the CDR3 is TGTGCCACCAGCAGAGATCGGGGCCTGGAGACCCAGTACTTC. It translates to CATSRDRGLETQYF.